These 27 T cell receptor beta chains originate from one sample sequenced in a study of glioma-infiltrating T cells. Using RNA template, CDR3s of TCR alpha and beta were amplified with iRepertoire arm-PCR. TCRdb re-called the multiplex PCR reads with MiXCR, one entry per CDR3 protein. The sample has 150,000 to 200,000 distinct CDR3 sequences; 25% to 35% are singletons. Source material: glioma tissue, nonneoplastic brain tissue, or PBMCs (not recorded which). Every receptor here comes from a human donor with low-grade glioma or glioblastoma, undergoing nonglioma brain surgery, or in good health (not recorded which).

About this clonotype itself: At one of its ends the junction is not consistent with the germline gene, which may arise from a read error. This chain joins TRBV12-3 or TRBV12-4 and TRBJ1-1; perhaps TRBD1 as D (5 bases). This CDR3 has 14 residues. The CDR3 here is CDSKGVGINTEAFF. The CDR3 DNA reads TGTGACAGCAAAGGGGTTGGGATAAACACTGAAGCTTTCTTT.

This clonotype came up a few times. CDR3 in DNA: TGTGCCAGCAGCCATGACAGGCGCTTCAACGAGCAGTACTTC. This sequence encodes CASSHDRRFNEQYF. The chain uses TRBV3-1 and TRBJ2-7; D is perhaps TRBD1 (6 bases). V was pared by 3 bases and J by 5 bases, with 14 bases between. Germline V gene lookup returns CDR1 LGHDT and CDR2 YNNKEL (reference sequence). This CDR3 contains 14 residues.

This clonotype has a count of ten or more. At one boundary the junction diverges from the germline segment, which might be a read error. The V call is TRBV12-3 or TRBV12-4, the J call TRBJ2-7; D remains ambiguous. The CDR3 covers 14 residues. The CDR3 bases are TGTGCCAGCAGTTTACGTTCCGGGTCCTTCGAGCAGTACTTC. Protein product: CASSLRSGSFEQYF.

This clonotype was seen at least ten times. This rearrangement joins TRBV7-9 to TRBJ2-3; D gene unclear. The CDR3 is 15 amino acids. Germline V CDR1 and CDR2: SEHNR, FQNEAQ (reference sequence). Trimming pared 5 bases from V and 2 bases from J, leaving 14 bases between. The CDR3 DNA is TGTGCCAGCAGCCTCCGACAATCAGACACAGATACGCAGTATTTT. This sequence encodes CASSLRQSDTDTQYF.

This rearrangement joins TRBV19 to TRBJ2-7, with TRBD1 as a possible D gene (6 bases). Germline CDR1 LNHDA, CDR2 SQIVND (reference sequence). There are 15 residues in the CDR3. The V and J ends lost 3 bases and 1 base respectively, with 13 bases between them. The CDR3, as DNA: TGTGCCAGTAGTATCAACACGAGGGGGTCCTACGAGCAGTACTTC. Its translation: CASSINTRGSYEQYF.

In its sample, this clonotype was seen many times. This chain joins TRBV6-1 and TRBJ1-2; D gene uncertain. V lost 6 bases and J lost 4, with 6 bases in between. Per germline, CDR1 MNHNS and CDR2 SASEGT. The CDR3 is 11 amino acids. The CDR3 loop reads CASRYGYGYTF. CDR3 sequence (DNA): TGTGCCAGCAGGTACGGCTATGGCTACACCTTC.

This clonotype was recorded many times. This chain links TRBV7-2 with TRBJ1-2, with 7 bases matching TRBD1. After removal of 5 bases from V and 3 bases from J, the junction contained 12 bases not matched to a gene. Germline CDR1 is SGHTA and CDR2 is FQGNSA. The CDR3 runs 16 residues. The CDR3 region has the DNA TGTGCCAGCAGCCCAACCGCGACAGGGAGGGACTATGGCTACACCTTC. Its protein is CASSPTATGRDYGYTF.

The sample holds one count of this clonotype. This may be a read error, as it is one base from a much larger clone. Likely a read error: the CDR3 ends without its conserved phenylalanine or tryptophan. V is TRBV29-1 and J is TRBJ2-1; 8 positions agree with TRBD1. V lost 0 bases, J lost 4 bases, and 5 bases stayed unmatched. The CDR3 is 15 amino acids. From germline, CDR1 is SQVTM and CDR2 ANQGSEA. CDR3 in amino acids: CSVEDAGGVYNEQFL. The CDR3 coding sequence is TGCAGCGTTGAAGATGCAGGGGGCGTATACAATGAGCAGTTCTTA.

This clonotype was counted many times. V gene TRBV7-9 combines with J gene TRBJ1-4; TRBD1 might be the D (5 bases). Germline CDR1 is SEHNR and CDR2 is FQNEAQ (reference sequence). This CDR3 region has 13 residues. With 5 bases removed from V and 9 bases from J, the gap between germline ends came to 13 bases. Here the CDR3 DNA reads TGTGCCAGCAGCGGAGGACAAGGTCAAAAACTGTTTTTT. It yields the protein CASSGGQGQKLFF.

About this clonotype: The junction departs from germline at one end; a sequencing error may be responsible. The CDR3 nucleotides read TGTGCCGCGGGACAGGGAGGGACTAATGAAAAAATGTTTTTT. It is translated as CAAGQGGTNEKMFF. V is TRBV10-3 and J is TRBJ1-4, with 9 bases lining up with TRBD1. There are 14 residues in the CDR3. Germline lookup yields CDR1 ENHRY and CDR2 SYGVKD.

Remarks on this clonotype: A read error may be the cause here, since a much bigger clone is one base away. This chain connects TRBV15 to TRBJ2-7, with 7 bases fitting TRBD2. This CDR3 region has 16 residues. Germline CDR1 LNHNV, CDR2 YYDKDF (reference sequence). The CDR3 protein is CATSTTAGDSTYKQYF. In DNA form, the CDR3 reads TGTGCCACCAGCACCACCGCGGGGGACTCAACCTACAAGCAGTACTTC.

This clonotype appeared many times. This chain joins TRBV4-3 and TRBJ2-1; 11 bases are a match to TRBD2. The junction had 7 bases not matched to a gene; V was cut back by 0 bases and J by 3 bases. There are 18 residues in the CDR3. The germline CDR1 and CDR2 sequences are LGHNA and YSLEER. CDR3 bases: TGCGCCAGCAGCCAAGATCCGGAGGGGACTAGCGGCTACAATGAGCAGTTCTTC. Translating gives CASSQDPEGTSGYNEQFF.

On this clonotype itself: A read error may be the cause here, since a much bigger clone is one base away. This CDR3 is CASSTTSSENEQFF. In nucleotides, the CDR3 is TGTGCCAGCAGCACAACTAGCTCCGAAAATGAGCAGTTCTTC. The V gene is TRBV7-3, the J gene TRBJ2-1; TRBD2 might be the D (6 bases). Trimming took 5 bases from V and 7 from J, leaving 15 bases between them. This CDR3 region has 14 residues. Germline V gives CDR1 SGHTA, CDR2 FQGTGA.

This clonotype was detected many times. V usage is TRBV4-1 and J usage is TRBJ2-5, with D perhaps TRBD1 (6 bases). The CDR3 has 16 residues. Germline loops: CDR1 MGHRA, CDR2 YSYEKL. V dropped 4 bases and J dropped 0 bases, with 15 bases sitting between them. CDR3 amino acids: CASSRLGHEYQETQYF. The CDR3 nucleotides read TGCGCCAGCAGCCGATTGGGACACGAGTACCAAGAGACCCAGTACTTC.

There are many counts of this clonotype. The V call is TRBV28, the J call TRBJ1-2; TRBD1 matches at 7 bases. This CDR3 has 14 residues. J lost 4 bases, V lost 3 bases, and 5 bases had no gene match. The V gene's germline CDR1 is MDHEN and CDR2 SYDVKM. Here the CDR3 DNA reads TGTGCCAGCAGTTTGCCGGGGACAGTCTATGGCTACACCTTC. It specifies CASSLPGTVYGYTF.

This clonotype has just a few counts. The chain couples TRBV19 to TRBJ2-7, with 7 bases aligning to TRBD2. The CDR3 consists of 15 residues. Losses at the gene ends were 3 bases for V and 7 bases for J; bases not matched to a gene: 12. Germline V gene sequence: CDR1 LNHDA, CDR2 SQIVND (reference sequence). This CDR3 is CASSISWERGGEQYF. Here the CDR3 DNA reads TGTGCCAGTAGTATTTCGTGGGAGCGGGGAGGAGAGCAGTACTTC.

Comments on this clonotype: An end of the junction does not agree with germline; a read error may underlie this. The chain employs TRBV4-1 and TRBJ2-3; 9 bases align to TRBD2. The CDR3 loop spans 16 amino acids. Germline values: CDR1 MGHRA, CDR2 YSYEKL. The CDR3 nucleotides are TGCGCCAGCAGCCAAGGGGGACTAGCTTTGACAGATACGAAGTATTTT. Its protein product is CASSQGGLALTDTKYF.

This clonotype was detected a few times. The CDR3 sequence: CAITASEAETQYF. The CDR3 DNA follows: TGTGCCATCACGGCCTCAGAGGCTGAGACCCAGTACTTC. The V gene is TRBV10-3, the J gene TRBJ2-5; D is ambiguous. The CDR3 consists of 13 residues. Trimming removed 7 bases from V and 5 bases from J, with 14 bases in between. CDR1 and CDR2 (germline): ENHRY, SYGVKD.

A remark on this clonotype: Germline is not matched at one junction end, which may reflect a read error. In DNA form, the CDR3 reads TGTGCCAGCATCGAAGGAGCTCCAGGAGCCTACGAGCATTACTTC. As protein: CASIEGAPGAYEHYF. This chain connects TRBV2 to TRBJ2-7; D not certain. Germline CDR1 reads SNHLY; CDR2 reads FYNNEI. This CDR3 region has 15 residues.

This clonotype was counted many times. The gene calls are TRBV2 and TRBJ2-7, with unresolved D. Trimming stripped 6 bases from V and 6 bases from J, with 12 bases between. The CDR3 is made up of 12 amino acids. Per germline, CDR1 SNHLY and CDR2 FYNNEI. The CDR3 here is CASSSTYPEQYF. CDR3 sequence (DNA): TGTGCCAGCAGCAGTACCTACCCCGAGCAGTACTTC.

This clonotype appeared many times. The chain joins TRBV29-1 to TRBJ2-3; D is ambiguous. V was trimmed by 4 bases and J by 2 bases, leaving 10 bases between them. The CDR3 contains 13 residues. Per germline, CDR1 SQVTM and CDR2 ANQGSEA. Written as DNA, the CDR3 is TGCAGCGTTGTTTTTGGCTTCACAGATACGCAGTATTTT. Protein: CSVVFGFTDTQYF.

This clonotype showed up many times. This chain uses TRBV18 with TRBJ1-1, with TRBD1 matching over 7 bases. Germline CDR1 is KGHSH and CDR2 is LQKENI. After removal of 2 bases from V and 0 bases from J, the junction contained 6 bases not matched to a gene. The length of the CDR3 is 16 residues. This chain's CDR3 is CASSPKATGLNTEAFF. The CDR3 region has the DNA TGTGCCAGCTCACCAAAAGCGACAGGGTTGAACACTGAAGCTTTCTTT.

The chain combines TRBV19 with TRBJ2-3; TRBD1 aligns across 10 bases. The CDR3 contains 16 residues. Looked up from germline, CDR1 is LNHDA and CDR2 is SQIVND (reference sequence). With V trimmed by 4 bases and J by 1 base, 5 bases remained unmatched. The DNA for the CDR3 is TGTGCCAGTAGTAGACGACAGGGGGCGGGCACAGATACGCAGTATTTT. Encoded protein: CASSRRQGAGTDTQYF.

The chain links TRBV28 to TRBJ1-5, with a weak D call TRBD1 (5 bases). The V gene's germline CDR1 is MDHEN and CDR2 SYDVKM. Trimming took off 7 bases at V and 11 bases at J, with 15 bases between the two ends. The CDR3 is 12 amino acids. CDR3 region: CASNTGSQTQHF. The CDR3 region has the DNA TGTGCCAGCAATACAGGATCACAGACCCAGCATTTT.

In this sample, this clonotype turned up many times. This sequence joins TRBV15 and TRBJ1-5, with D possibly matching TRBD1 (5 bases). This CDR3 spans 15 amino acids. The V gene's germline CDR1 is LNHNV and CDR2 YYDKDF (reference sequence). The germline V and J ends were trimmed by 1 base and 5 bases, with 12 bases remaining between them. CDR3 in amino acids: CATSRGGGVDQPQHF. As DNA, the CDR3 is TGTGCCACCAGCAGAGGTGGAGGGGTTGATCAGCCCCAGCATTTT.

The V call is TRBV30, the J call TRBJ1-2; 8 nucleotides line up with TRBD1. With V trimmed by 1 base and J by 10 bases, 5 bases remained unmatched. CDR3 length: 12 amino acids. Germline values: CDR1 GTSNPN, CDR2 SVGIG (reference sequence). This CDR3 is CAWSAGQGVYTF. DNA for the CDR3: TGTGCCTGGAGTGCTGGACAGGGCGTCTACACCTTC.

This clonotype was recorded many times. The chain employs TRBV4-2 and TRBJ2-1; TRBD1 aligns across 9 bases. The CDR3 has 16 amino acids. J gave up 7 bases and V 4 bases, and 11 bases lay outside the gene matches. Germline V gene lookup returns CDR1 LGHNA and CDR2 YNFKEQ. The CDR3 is CASSLEAGQGLNEQFF. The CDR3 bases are TGTGCCAGCAGCCTAGAAGCGGGACAGGGTTTAAATGAGCAGTTCTTC.